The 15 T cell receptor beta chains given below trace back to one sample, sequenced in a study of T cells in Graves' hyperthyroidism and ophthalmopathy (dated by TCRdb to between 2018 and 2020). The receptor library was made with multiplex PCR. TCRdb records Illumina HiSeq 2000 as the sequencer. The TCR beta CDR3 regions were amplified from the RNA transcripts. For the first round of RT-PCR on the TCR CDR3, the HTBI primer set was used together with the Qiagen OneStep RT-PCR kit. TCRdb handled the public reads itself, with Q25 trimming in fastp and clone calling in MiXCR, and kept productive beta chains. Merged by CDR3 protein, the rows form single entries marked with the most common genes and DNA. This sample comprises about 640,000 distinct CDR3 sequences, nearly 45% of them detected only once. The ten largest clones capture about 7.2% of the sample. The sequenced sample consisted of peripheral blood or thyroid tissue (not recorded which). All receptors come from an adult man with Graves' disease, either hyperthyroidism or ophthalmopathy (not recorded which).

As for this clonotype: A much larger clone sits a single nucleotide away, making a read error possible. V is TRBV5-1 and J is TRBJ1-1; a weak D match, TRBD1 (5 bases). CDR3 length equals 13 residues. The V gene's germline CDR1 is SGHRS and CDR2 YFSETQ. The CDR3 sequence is CASGLYEGTEAFF. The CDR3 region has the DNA TGCGCCAGCGGCTTGTACGAGGGGACTGAAGCTTTCTTT.

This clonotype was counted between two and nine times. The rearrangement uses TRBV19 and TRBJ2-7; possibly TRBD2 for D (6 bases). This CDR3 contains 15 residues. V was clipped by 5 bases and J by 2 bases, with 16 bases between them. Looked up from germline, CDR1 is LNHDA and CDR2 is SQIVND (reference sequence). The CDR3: CASSLTGTDAYEQYF. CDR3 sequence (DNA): TGTGCCAGTAGTTTAACCGGGACTGATGCCTACGAGCAGTACTTC.

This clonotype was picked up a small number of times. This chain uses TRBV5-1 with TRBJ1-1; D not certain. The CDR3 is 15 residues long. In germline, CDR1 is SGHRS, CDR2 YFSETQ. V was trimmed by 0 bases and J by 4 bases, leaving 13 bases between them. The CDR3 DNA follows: TGCGCCAGCAGCTTGGATACGGGATGGGGCACTGAAGCTTTCTTT. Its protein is CASSLDTGWGTEAFF.

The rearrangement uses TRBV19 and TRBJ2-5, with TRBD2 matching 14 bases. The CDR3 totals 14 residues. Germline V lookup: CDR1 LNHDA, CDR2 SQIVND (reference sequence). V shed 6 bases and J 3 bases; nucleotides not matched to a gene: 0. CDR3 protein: CASRGLAGEETQYF. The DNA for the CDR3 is TGTGCCAGTAGGGGACTAGCGGGAGAAGAGACCCAGTACTTC.

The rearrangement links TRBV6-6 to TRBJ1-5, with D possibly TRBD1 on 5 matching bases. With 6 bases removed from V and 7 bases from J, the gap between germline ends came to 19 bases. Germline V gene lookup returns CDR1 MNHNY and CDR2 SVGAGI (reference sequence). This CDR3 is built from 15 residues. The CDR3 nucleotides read TGTGCCAGCAGCGCATGGGGGGAAGGAGGACAGCCCCAGCATTTT. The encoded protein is CASSAWGEGGQPQHF.

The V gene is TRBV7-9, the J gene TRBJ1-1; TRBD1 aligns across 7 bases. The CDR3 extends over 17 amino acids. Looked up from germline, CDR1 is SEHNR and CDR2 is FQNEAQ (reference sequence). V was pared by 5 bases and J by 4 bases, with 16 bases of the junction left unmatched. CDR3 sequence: CASSPLQTGSRATEAFF. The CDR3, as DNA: TGTGCCAGCAGCCCCCTCCAGACAGGGTCCCGGGCCACTGAAGCTTTCTTT.

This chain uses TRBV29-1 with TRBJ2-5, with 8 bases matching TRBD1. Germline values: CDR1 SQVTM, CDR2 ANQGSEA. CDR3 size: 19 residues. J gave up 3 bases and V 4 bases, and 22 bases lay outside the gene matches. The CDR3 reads CSVGSRTGQLAIIEETQYF. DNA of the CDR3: TGCAGCGTTGGAAGTCGGACAGGGCAGTTAGCGATTATTGAAGAGACCCAGTACTTC. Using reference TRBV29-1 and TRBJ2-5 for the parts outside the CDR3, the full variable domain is SAVISQKPSRDICQRGTSLTIQCQVDSQVTMMFWYRQQPGQSLTLIATANQGSEATYESGFVIDKFPISRPNLTFSTLTVSNMSPEDSSIYLCSVGSRTGQLAIIEETQYFGPGTRLLVL.

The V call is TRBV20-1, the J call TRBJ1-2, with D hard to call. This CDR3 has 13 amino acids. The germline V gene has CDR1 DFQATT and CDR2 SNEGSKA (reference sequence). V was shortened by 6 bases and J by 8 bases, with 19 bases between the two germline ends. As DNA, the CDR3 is TGCAGTGCCGCGGGCCTTCTAATAAGAGGCTACACCTTC. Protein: CSAAGLLIRGYTF.

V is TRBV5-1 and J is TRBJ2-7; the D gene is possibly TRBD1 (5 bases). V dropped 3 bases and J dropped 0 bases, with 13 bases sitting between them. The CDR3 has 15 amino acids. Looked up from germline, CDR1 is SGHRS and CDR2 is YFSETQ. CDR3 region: CASSSPTETSYEQYF. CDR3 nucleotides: TGCGCCAGCAGCTCACCGACAGAGACCTCCTACGAGCAGTACTTC.

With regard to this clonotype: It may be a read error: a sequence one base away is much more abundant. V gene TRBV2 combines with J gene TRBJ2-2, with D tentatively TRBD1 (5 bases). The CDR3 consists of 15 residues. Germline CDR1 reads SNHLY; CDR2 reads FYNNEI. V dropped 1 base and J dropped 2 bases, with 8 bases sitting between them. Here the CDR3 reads CASSEDQGNTGELFF. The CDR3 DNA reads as TGTGCCAGCAGTGAAGATCAGGGAAACACCGGGGAGCTGTTTTTT.

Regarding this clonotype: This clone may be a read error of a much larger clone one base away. As DNA, the CDR3 is TGTGCCAGCAGCTCGGAAGGGGGCCTTAATTCACCCCTCCACTTT. Its translation: CASSSEGGLNSPLHF. The V call is TRBV7-6, the J call TRBJ1-6; TRBD1 matches at 7 bases. The CDR3 loop spans 15 amino acids. V was pared by 4 bases and J by 6 bases, with 6 bases of the junction left unmatched. Germline CDR1 reads SGHVS; CDR2 reads FNYEAQ. The whole variable domain, filled in from reference TRBV7-6 and TRBJ1-6, reads GAGVSQSPRYKVTKRGQDVALRCDPISGHVSLYWYRQALGQGPEFLTYFNYEAQQDKSGLPNDRFSAERPEGSISTLTIQRTEQRDSAMYRCASSSEGGLNSPLHFGNGTRLTVT.

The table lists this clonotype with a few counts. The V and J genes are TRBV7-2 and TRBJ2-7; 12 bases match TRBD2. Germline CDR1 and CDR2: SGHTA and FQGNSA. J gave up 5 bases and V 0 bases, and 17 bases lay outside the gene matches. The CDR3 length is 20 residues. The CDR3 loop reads CASSLAVSGASGRGRDEQYF. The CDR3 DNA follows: TGTGCCAGCAGCTTAGCGGTCAGTGGGGCTAGCGGGAGGGGCCGCGACGAGCAGTACTTC.

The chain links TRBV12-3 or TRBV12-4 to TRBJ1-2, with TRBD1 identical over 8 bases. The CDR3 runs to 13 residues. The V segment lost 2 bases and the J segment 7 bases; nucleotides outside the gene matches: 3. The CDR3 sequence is CASSLPGGAGYTF. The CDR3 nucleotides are TGTGCCAGCAGTTTACCAGGGGGCGCTGGCTACACCTTC.

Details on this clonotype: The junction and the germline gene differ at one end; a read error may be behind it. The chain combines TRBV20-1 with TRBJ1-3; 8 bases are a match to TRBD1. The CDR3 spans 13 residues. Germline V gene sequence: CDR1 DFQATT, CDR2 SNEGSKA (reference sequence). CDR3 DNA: TGCAGTGCATGGACAGGGTTTGGAACCACCATATATTTT. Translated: CSAWTGFGTTIYF.

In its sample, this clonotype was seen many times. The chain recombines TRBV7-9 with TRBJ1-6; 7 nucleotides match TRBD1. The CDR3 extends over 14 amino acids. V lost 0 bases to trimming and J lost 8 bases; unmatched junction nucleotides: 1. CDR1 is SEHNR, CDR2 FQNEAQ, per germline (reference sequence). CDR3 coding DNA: TGTGCCAGCAGCTTAGCGACAGGGCATTCACCCCTCCACTTT. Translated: CASSLATGHSPLHF.